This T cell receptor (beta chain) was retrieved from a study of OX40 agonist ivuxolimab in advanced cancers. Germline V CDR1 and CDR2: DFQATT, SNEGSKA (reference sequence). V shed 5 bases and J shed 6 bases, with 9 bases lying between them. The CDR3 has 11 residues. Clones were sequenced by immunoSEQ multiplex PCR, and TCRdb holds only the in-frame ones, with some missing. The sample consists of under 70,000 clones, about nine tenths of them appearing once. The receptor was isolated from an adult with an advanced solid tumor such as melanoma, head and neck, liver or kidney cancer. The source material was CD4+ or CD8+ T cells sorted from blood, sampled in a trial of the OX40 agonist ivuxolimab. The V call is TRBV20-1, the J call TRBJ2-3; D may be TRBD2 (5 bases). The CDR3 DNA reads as TGCAGTGCTGCTAGCTTCGATACGCAGTATTTT. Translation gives CSAASFDTQYF.